The 10 T cell receptor beta chains below all came from one sample that was sequenced in a study of shared clonotypes between healthy human individuals. TCRdb's copy holds only in-frame clones and misses some; the assay was immunoSEQ multiplex PCR. The sample holds 850,000 to 1,100,000 clones, approximately 80% seen once. Material for sequencing was memory CD4+ T cells from PBMCs. Subset described: CD45RA-negative fraction. The origin of the receptors is a man aged 18 to 29 in good health. Some clones in this sample may be carry-over from other donors' samples.

This chain uses TRBV6-1 with TRBJ1-1; D remains ambiguous. V dropped 6 bases and J dropped 0 bases, with 14 bases sitting between them. In germline, CDR1 is MNHNS, CDR2 SASEGT. The CDR3 spans 15 residues. The CDR3 loop is CASRPLEVMNTEAFF. The CDR3 nucleotides are TGTGCCAGCAGGCCCCTGGAGGTCATGAACACTGAAGCTTTCTTT.

This clone has only one observation. This chain joins TRBV30 and TRBJ2-3; D assignment may be TRBD1 or TRBD2 (5 bases each). The CDR3 is 13 amino acids. V was pared by 4 bases and J by 8 bases, with 16 bases between. Per the germline V gene, CDR1 is GTSNPN and CDR2 is SVGIG (reference sequence). The CDR3 DNA sequence: TGTGCCTGGATCCACAGGACTGTTCCTACGCAGTATTTT. Translating it yields CAWIHRTVPTQYF.

The chain couples TRBV4-1 to TRBJ2-7; unclear D gene. The V end was cut by 1 base, the J end by 2 bases, with 9 bases between. Germline lookup yields CDR1 MGHRA and CDR2 YSYEKL. The CDR3 loop spans 14 amino acids. CDR3 DNA sequence: TGCGCCAGCAGCCAAGTAATTCAGGCCTACGAGCAGTACTTC. Its protein is CASSQVIQAYEQYF.

This chain connects TRBV5-1 to TRBJ2-7, with 11 bases fitting TRBD1. V shed 0 bases and J 0 bases; nucleotides not matched to a gene: 2. The CDR3 has 16 residues. Germline CDR1 and CDR2: SGHRS and YFSETQ. CDR3 nucleotide sequence: TGCGCCAGCAGCTTGGGGGACAGGGGGACCTCCTACGAGCAGTACTTC. Protein product: CASSLGDRGTSYEQYF.

This sequence joins TRBV4-1 and TRBJ2-7; D gene uncertain. The germline CDR1 and CDR2 sequences are MGHRA and YSYEKL. The CDR3 has 15 residues. Trimming pared 0 bases from V and 2 bases from J, leaving 11 bases between. This chain's CDR3 is CASSQDQAAAYEQYF. The CDR3 DNA is TGCGCCAGCAGCCAAGATCAGGCCGCAGCCTACGAGCAGTACTTC.

As for this clone: This sample includes further DNA sequences coding for the same CDR3. This sequence joins TRBV2 and TRBJ2-1; 10 bases line up with TRBD2. This CDR3 has 14 amino acids. Per the germline V gene, CDR1 is SNHLY and CDR2 is FYNNEI. V lost 6 bases and J lost 6; bases outside the gene matches: 5. CDR3 sequence (DNA): TGTGCCAGCAGCAGACTAGCGGGCGTCAATGAGCAGTTCTTC. Protein sequence: CASSRLAGVNEQFF. The whole variable domain, filled in from reference TRBV2 and TRBJ2-1, reads EPEVTQTPSHQVTQMGQEVILRCVPISNHLYFYWYRQILGQKVEFLVSFYNNEISEKSEIFDDQFSVERPDGSNFTLKIRSTKLEDSAMYFCASSRLAGVNEQFFGPGTRLTVL.

The chain employs TRBV9 and TRBJ2-7; TRBD2 agrees at 11 bases. CDR3 length: 15 amino acids. With V trimmed by 0 bases and J by 5 bases, 4 bases remained unmatched. CDR1 and CDR2 (germline): SGDLS, YYNGEE. CDR3 loop: CASSVGLAGGHEQYF. DNA for the CDR3: TGTGCCAGCAGCGTAGGCCTAGCGGGAGGTCACGAGCAGTACTTC.

This chain joins TRBV7-3 and TRBJ1-1; 7 nucleotides match TRBD1. Germline CDR1 and CDR2: SGHTA and FQGTGA. Trimming at V came to 5 bases and at J to 2 bases, leaving 8 bases not matched to a gene. This CDR3 has 15 residues. Written as DNA, the CDR3 is TGTGCCAGCAGCCGGGAGACAGGGATCAACACTGAAGCTTTCTTT. Translation gives CASSRETGINTEAFF.

This sequence joins TRBV5-1 and TRBJ1-1, with D unclear. Trimming stripped 0 bases from V and 0 bases from J, with 9 bases between. CDR1 and CDR2 from the germline V gene are SGHRS and YFSETQ. There are 15 residues in the CDR3. In nucleotides, the CDR3 is TGCGCCAGCAGCTTGGCCCACGGCTTGAACACTGAAGCTTTCTTT. It codes for CASSLAHGLNTEAFF.

With regard to this clone: Compared with germline, one end of the junction differs, possibly owing to a read error. V usage is TRBV28 and J usage is TRBJ1-1; no firm D call. CDR1 is MDHEN, CDR2 SYDVKM, per germline. This CDR3 is built from 11 residues. In DNA form, the CDR3 reads TGTGCCAGCAGTACCCGGCCCACCACGGCCTTT. The encoded protein is CASSTRPTTAF. The whole variable domain, filled in from reference TRBV28 and TRBJ1-1, reads DVKVTQSSRYLVKRTGEKVFLECVQDMDHENMFWYRQDPGLGLRLIYFSYDVKMKEKGDIPEGYSVSREKKERFSLILESASTNQTSMYLCASSTRPTTAFGQGTRLTVV.